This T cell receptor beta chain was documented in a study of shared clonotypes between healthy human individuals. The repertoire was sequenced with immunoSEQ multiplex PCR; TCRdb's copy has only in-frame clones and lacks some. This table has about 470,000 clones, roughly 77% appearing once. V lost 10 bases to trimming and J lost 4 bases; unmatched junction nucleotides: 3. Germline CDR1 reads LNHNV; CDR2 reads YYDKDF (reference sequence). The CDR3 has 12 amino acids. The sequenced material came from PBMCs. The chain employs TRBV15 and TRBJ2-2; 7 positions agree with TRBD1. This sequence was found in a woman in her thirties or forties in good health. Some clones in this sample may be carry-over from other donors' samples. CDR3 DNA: TGTGCCATCAGGGGGAGCACCGGGGAGCTGTTTTTT. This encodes CAIRGSTGELFF.